A single sample is the source of the 15 T cell receptor beta chains below, sequenced in a study of T cell repertoires in cytomegalovirus infection. Each CDR3 protein gets one entry after TCRdb re-called the reads with MiXCR. The table has about 530,000 distinct CDR3 sequences, 26% seen once. The sample taken for sequencing was PBMCs. The receptor source for this set is a human donor in good health (CMV status not recorded). Some clones in this sample may be carry-over from other donors' samples.

Only a few counts were recorded for this clonotype. The J gene is TRBJ2-5, the V gene TRBV28; D possibly corresponds to TRBD2 (5 bases). This CDR3 comprises 12 residues. Germline-derived CDR1 and CDR2 are MDHEN and SYDVKM. Deletions cut 10 bases from V and 5 bases from J, with 14 bases between. CDR3 DNA sequence: TGTGCCACACAAGAGGGCGTGGAGACCCAGTACTTC. Residues: CATQEGVETQYF.

The rearrangement links TRBV20-1 to TRBJ1-5; the D is unclear. The germline V gene encodes CDR1 DFQATT and CDR2 SNEGSKA (reference sequence). The CDR3 consists of 16 residues. The ends were cut back, 3 bases at V and 1 base at J, with 16 bases in the middle. CDR3 in amino acids: CSASPRGILSNQPQHF. CDR3 in DNA: TGCAGTGCTAGCCCTCGAGGGATTCTAAGCAATCAGCCCCAGCATTTT.

V is TRBV14 and J is TRBJ1-2, with D unresolved. V was pared by 0 bases and J by 1 base, with 9 bases between. Looked up from germline, CDR1 is SGHDN and CDR2 is FVKESK. CDR3 size: 15 residues. CDR3 DNA sequence: TGTGCCAGCAGCCAAGATGGCGGCAGTAACTATGGCTACACCTTC. Its translation is CASSQDGGSNYGYTF. Full variable domain (missing parts from reference TRBV14 and TRBJ1-2): EAGVTQFPSHSVIEKGQTVTLRCDPISGHDNLYWYRRVMGKEIKFLLHFVKESKQDESGMPNNRFLAERTGGTYSTLKVQPAELEDSGVYFCASSQDGGSNYGYTFGSGTRLTVV.

J is TRBJ1-1 and V is TRBV7-9, with 10 bases lining up with TRBD1. CDR3 length equals 15 residues. Trimming took 4 bases from V and 4 from J; bases not matched to a gene: 6. From germline, CDR1 is SEHNR and CDR2 FQNEAQ (reference sequence). DNA of the CDR3: TGTGCCAGCAGCTCAGGACAGGGGGGCGGCACTGAAGCTTTCTTT. Its protein product is CASSSGQGGGTEAFF.

This chain links TRBV10-3 with TRBJ2-3; TRBD1 matches at 8 bases. The germline CDR1 and CDR2 sequences are ENHRY and SYGVKD. CDR3 size: 14 residues. V lost 6 bases and J lost 1; bases outside the gene matches: 3. The CDR3 reads CAIRDRVGTDTQYF. The CDR3, as DNA: TGTGCCATCAGGGACAGGGTCGGCACAGATACGCAGTATTTT.

A few counts support this clonotype. The rearrangement uses TRBV6-5 and TRBJ2-7, with 15 bases fitting TRBD2. J lost 5 bases, V lost 6 bases, and 5 bases had no gene match. Germline loops: CDR1 MNHEY, CDR2 SVGAGI. This CDR3 contains 15 residues. CDR3 bases: TGTGCCAGCAGACCCGGGACTAGCGGGAGGAACGAGCAGTACTTC. Its protein product is CASRPGTSGRNEQYF.

V gene TRBV19 combines with J gene TRBJ2-1; 11 nucleotides line up with TRBD1. The CDR3 totals 15 residues. J lost 7 bases, V lost 1 base, and 3 bases had no gene match. Germline values: CDR1 LNHDA, CDR2 SQIVND (reference sequence). This CDR3 reads CASSIGDRGLNEQFF. DNA for the CDR3: TGTGCCAGTAGTATAGGGGACAGGGGGTTAAATGAGCAGTTCTTC.

This clonotype was counted only a few times. The rearrangement uses TRBV10-3 and TRBJ1-6, with 8 bases aligning to TRBD1. The CDR3 covers 14 residues. Unmatched junction bases numbered 6, after V lost 4 bases and J lost 10 bases. Germline CDR1 and CDR2: ENHRY and SYGVKD. The CDR3 protein is CAISADRVGSPLHF. CDR3 in DNA: TGTGCCATCAGTGCGGACAGGGTGGGCTCACCCCTCCACTTT.

CDR3 residues: CASSEGLGGSLYNEQFF. The CDR3 coding sequence is TGCGCCAGCAGTGAGGGACTCGGGGGAAGCCTCTACAATGAGCAGTTCTTC. The rearrangement joins TRBV10-1 to TRBJ2-1; maybe TRBD2 (6 bases). The CDR3 sequence is 17 residues long. Trimming left V 2 bases short and J 3 bases short, with 17 bases between. CDR1 is WNHNN, CDR2 SYGVQD, per germline (reference sequence).

The chain recombines TRBV6-5 with TRBJ1-2; 7 nucleotides agree with TRBD1. After removal of 10 bases from V and 0 bases from J, the junction contained 5 bases not matched to a gene. Germline-derived CDR1 and CDR2 are MNHEY and SVGAGI. The CDR3 is made up of 13 amino acids. The chain's CDR3 is CAISTGPNYGYTF. The DNA for the CDR3 is TGTGCCATTTCGACAGGGCCTAACTATGGCTACACCTTC.

The table lists this clonotype with a few counts. The CDR3 region is CASSYSSGRTYEQYF. DNA of the CDR3: TGTGCCAGCAGTTACTCAAGCGGCAGAACCTACGAGCAGTACTTC. J is TRBJ2-7 and V is TRBV6-5, with D possibly TRBD2 on 5 matching bases. There are 15 residues in the CDR3. The ends were cut back, 0 bases at V and 2 bases at J, with 11 bases in the middle. In germline, CDR1 is MNHEY, CDR2 SVGAGI.

The CDR3 coding sequence is TGTGCCAGCGGATCCCAAAGTTCTTTAGCGCCAGATTACGAGCAGTACTTC. Encoded protein: CASGSQSSLAPDYEQYF. The chain is built from TRBV28 and TRBJ2-7; D is possibly TRBD2 (5 bases). CDR3 size: 17 residues. The V and J ends lost 8 bases and 4 bases respectively, with 27 bases between them. The germline gives CDR1 MDHEN, CDR2 SYDVKM. The full variable domain, its missing parts supplied by reference TRBV28 and TRBJ2-7, is DVKVTQSSRYLVKRTGEKVFLECVQDMDHENMFWYRQDPGLGLRLIYFSYDVKMKEKGDIPEGYSVSREKKERFSLILESASTNQTSMYLCASGSQSSLAPDYEQYFGPGTRLTVT.

The genes are TRBV7-2 and TRBJ1-4, with 7 bases aligning to TRBD1. This CDR3 spans 15 amino acids. Looked up from germline, CDR1 is SGHTA and CDR2 is FQGNSA. V trimming: 5 bases; J trimming: 0 bases; junction bases outside the gene matches: 3. The CDR3 DNA reads TGTGCCAGCAGCGAACAGGGGCCAACTAATGAAAAACTGTTTTTT. The encoded protein is CASSEQGPTNEKLFF.

The chain couples TRBV20-1 to TRBJ2-1, with D possibly being TRBD2 (5 bases). V shed 3 bases and J shed 8 bases, with 11 bases lying between them. Per the germline V gene, CDR1 is DFQATT and CDR2 is SNEGSKA (reference sequence). This CDR3 comprises 12 residues. CDR3 protein: CSASDYRHEQFF. CDR3 nucleotides: TGCAGTGCTAGTGACTACCGTCATGAGCAGTTCTTC.

This clonotype appeared many times. The rearrangement uses TRBV7-2 and TRBJ2-1, with 8 nucleotides matching TRBD1. The junction had 20 bases not matched to a gene; V was cut back by 1 base and J by 3 bases. The germline CDR1 and CDR2 sequences are SGHTA and FQGNSA. The CDR3 is 21 amino acids. This CDR3 is CASSLESRWQGAMKVYNEQFF. In DNA, the CDR3 is TGTGCCAGCAGCTTAGAGTCGAGGTGGCAGGGGGCGATGAAGGTCTACAATGAGCAGTTCTTC.